This TCR beta chain was observed in a study of T-cell memory formation after mild COVID-19. Study-wide findings and caveats: Clones that contracted from day 15 to 85 were balanced CD4/CD8, while later expanders leaned CD4+.

V was cut by 5 bases and J by 8 bases, with 25 bases left in between. This CDR3 contains 17 residues. This clonotype came up a few times. Its specificity is unknown. TCRdb fed the 5' RACE reads into MiXCR, producing one record per CDR3 protein. The table records approximately 60,000 distinct CDR3 sequences, 9% to 9.5% of them present only once. Material: PBMCs or a T cell subset sorted from them (not recorded which). The chain joins TRBV23-1 to TRBJ2-4; D unresolved. TRBV23-1 is marked as an open reading frame, function uncertain. This sequence originates from a man aged 18 to 30 who had mild COVID-19 (a few samples of this study predate the infection). Cell type and time point are not known. As DNA, the CDR3 is TGCGCCAGCAGTATTCCCGTGTGGCCCTTGCCCAAGGACATTCAGTACTTC. Residues: CASSIPVWPLPKDIQYF.